This TCR beta chain derives from a study of shared clonotypes between healthy human individuals. General study points: Represented diversity, genetic and exposure-history alike, was limited by few donors.

This CDR3 has 16 amino acids. Unmatched junction bases numbered 6, after V lost 0 bases and J lost 9 bases. The germline gives CDR1 SGDLS, CDR2 YYNGEE. All of the donors resided in Nashville, Tennessee, and each was a Caucasian adult. About this clone itself: Its antigen is not identified.

Every subset's genomic DNA went evenly onto several immunoSEQ plates. Measured with immunoSEQ multiplex PCR; TCRdb has only the in-frame clones, and not every one. This table holds a few hundred thousand clones, roughly 79% found once. This sequence joins TRBV9 and TRBJ1-6; 10 bases line up with TRBD1. The source material was PBMCs. The sequence came from a woman in her 40s in good health. Some clones in this sample may be carry-over from other donors' samples. CDR3 nucleotide sequence: TGTGCCAGCAGCGTAGATCCCGGACAGGGGGTTTCACCCCTCCACTTT. It translates to CASSVDPGQGVSPLHF.